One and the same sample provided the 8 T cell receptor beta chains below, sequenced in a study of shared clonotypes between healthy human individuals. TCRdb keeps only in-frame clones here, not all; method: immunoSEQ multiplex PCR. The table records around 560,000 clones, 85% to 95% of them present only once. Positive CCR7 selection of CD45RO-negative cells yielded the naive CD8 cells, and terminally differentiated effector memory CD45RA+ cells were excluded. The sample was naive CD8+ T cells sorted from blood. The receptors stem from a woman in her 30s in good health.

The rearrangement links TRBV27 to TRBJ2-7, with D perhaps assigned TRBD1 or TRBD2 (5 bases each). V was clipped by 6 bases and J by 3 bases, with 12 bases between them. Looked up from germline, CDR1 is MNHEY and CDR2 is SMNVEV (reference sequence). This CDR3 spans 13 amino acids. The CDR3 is CASSPTRGYEQYF. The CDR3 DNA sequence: TGTGCCAGCAGCCCAACTAGGGGCTACGAGCAGTACTTC.

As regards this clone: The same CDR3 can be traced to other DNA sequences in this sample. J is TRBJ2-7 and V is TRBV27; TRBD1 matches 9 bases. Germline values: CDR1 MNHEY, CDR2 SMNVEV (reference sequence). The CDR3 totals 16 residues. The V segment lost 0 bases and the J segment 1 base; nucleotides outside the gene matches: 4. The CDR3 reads CASSLSTGTGSYEQYF. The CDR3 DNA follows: TGTGCCAGCAGTTTATCGACCGGGACAGGGTCCTACGAGCAGTACTTC.

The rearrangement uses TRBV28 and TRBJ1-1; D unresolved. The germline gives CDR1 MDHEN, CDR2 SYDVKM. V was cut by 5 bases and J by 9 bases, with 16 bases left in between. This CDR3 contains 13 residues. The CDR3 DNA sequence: TGTGCCAGCAGTGAGCCTCGGACGGACCAAGCTTTCTTT. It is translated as CASSEPRTDQAFF.

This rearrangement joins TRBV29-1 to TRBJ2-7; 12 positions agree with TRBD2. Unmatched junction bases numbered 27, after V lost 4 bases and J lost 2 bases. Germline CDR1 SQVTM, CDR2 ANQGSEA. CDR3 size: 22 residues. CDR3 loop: CSVADVMGQGSWTSGEPYEQYF. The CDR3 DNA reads TGCAGCGTTGCGGATGTTATGGGACAGGGAAGTTGGACTAGCGGGGAACCCTACGAGCAGTACTTC.

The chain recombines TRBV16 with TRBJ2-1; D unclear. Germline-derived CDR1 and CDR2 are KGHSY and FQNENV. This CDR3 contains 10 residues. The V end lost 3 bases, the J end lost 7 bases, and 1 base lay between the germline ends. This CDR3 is CASSHNEQFF. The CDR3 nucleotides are TGTGCCAGCAGCCATAATGAGCAGTTCTTC. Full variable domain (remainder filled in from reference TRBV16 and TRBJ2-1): GEEVAQTPKHLVRGEGQKAKLYCAPIKGHSYVFWYQQVLKNEFKFLISFQNENVFDETGMPKERFSAKCLPNSPCSLEIQATKLEDSAVYFCASSHNEQFFGPGTRLTVL.

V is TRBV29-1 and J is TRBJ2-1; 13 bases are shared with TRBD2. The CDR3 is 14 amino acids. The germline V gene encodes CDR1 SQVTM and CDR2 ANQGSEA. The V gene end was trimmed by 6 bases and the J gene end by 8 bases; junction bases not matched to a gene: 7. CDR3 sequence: CSVVLAGGVDEQFF. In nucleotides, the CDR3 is TGCAGCGTGGTACTAGCGGGAGGGGTCGATGAGCAGTTCTTC.

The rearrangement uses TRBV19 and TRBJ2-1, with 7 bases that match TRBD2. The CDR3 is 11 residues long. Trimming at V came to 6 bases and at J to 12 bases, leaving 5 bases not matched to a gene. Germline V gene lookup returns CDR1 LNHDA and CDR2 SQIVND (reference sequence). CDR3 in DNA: TGTGCCAGTAGAGGCGGGAGAGGGCAGTTCTTC. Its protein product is CASRGGRGQFF.

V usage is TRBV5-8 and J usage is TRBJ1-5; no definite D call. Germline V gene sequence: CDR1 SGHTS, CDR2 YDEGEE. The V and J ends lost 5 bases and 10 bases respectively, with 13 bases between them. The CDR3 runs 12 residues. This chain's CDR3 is CASSSMGSPQHF. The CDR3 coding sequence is TGTGCCAGCAGTTCGATGGGGTCACCCCAGCATTTT.